Presented here are 5 T cell receptor beta chains from one specimen sequenced in a study of brain metastases from non-small cell lung cancer. Sequencing was performed with immunoSEQ multiplex PCR; in TCRdb, only in-frame clones are kept and a portion is missing. In the table there are 2,200 or so clones, roughly four fifths of which are singletons. Sequencing was performed on tissue from a brain metastasis. Receptors originate from a donor at least 40 years old with non-small cell lung cancer.

The genes are TRBV5-1 and TRBJ1-1; D gene unclear. This CDR3 has 15 residues. With 0 bases removed from V and 2 bases from J, the gap between germline ends came to 11 bases. CDR1 and CDR2 (germline): SGHRS, YFSETQ. CDR3 loop: CASSLGQKTNTEAFF. CDR3 in DNA: TGCGCCAGCAGCTTGGGTCAGAAAACAAACACTGAAGCTTTCTTT. The full variable domain, rest sourced from reference TRBV5-1 and TRBJ1-1, is KAGVTQTPRYLIKTRGQQVTLSCSPISGHRSVSWYQQTPGQGLQFLFEYFSETQRNKGNFPGRFSGRQFSNSRSEMNVSTLELGDSALYLCASSLGQKTNTEAFFGQGTRLTVV.

The V and J genes are TRBV5-4 and TRBJ1-1; TRBD1 is a possible D gene (6 bases). The ends were cut back, 0 bases at V and 0 bases at J, with 12 bases in the middle. There are 16 residues in the CDR3. Germline-derived CDR1 and CDR2 are SGHNT and YYREEE (reference sequence). The DNA for the CDR3 is TGTGCCAGCAGCTTGGCAGGGGCAGGTATGAACACTGAAGCTTTCTTT. Its protein is CASSLAGAGMNTEAFF. Based on the CDR3 plus reference TRBV5-4 and TRBJ1-1, the full variable domain is ETGVTQSPTHLIKTRGQQVTLRCSSQSGHNTVSWYQQALGQGPQFIFQYYREEENGRGNFPPRFSGLQFPNYSSELNVNALELDDSALYLCASSLAGAGMNTEAFFGQGTRLTVV.

This clone has only a few counts. The chain has TRBV30 and TRBJ2-5, with 7 nucleotides matching TRBD1. Per germline, CDR1 GTSNPN and CDR2 SVGIG (reference sequence). V trimming: 5 bases; J trimming: 3 bases; junction bases outside the gene matches: 12. The CDR3 length is 15 residues. CDR3 sequence: CAWQLGRTGEETQYF. The CDR3 bases are TGTGCCTGGCAACTAGGCCGGACAGGAGAAGAGACCCAGTACTTC.

This sequence joins TRBV5-4 and TRBJ2-4; 12 bases map to TRBD1. Looked up from germline, CDR1 is SGHNT and CDR2 is YYREEE (reference sequence). V dropped 4 bases and J dropped 5; count of bases not matched to a gene: 10. CDR3 size: 17 residues. As DNA, the CDR3 is TGTGCCAGCAGCCCACTTTCCGGGACAGGGGGCCAAAACATTCAGTACTTC. This sequence encodes CASSPLSGTGGQNIQYF. Drawing the rest from reference TRBV5-4 and TRBJ2-4, the complete variable domain is ETGVTQSPTHLIKTRGQQVTLRCSSQSGHNTVSWYQQALGQGPQFIFQYYREEENGRGNFPPRFSGLQFPNYSSELNVNALELDDSALYLCASSPLSGTGGQNIQYFGAGTRLSVL.

This clone showed up just once. The CDR3 protein is CASSLEGGTDNEQFF. In DNA, the CDR3 is TGCGCCAGCAGCTTGGAAGGCGGGACGGACAATGAGCAGTTCTTC. The chain couples TRBV5-1 to TRBJ2-1, with a tentative D call TRBD2 (6 bases). Germline V gene sequence: CDR1 SGHRS, CDR2 YFSETQ. Trimming took 0 bases from V and 5 from J, leaving 12 bases between them. This CDR3 spans 15 amino acids.